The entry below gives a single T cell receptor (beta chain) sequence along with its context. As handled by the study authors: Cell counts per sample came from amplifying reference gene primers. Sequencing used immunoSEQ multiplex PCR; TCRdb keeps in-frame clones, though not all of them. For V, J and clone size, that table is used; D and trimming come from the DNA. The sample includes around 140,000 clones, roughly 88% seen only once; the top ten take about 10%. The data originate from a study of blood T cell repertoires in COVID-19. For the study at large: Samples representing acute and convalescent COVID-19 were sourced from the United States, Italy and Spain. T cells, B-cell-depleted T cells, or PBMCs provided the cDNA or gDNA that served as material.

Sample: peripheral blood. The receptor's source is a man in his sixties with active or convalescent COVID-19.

Here the CDR3 reads CATSDWGTGDIGELFF. CDR3 sequence (DNA): TGTGCCACCAGTGATTGGGGGACAGGGGACATCGGGGAGCTGTTTTTT. The chain uses TRBV24-1 and TRBJ2-2; TRBD1 matches 10 bases. The germline gives CDR1 KGHDR, CDR2 SFDVKD. V dropped 2 bases and J dropped 7; count of bases not matched to a gene: 6. This CDR3 has 16 amino acids.